Below are 21 T cell receptor beta chains sequenced from a single sample in a study of cytomegalovirus exposure and HLA in healthy donors. The protocol was immunoSEQ multiplex PCR, while the TCRdb copy is restricted to in-frame clones and leaves out a portion. The repertoire holds around 190,000 clones, with about nine tenths as singletons. Sequencing was carried out using PBMCs. The receptors were sampled from a man aged 30 to 39 in good health and CMV-seropositive.

This chain uses TRBV9 with TRBJ1-3; 7 nucleotides match TRBD1. CDR3 length: 15 residues. The germline V gene has CDR1 SGDLS and CDR2 YYNGEE. The ends lost 2 bases at V and 0 bases at J; junction bases unmatched: 2. CDR3 protein: CASSVWDSSGNTIYF. Written as DNA, the CDR3 is TGTGCCAGCAGCGTCTGGGACAGCTCTGGAAACACCATATATTTT. The full variable domain, in which reference TRBV9 and TRBJ1-3 provide the parts outside the CDR3, is DSGVTQTPKHLITATGQRVTLRCSPRSGDLSVYWYQQSLDQGLQFLIQYYNGEERAKGNILERFSAQQFPDLHSELNLSSLELGDSALYFCASSVWDSSGNTIYFGEGSWLTVV.

The genes are TRBV28 and TRBJ1-2; D ambiguous. CDR3 length: 13 residues. Germline CDR1 and CDR2: MDHEN and SYDVKM. V gave up 8 bases and J gave up 4 bases, with 14 bases separating them. The CDR3 coding sequence is TGTGCCAGCGCACGATTTTCAGGCTATGGCTACACCTTC. It is translated as CASARFSGYGYTF.

V gene TRBV9 combines with J gene TRBJ1-5; D remains ambiguous. Germline lookup yields CDR1 SGDLS and CDR2 YYNGEE. The length of the CDR3 is 14 residues. V was shortened by 3 bases and J by 0 bases, with 7 bases between the two germline ends. CDR3 sequence: CASSDSYSNQPQHF. CDR3 nucleotides: TGTGCCAGCAGCGACTCTTATAGCAATCAGCCCCAGCATTTT. The full variable domain, in which reference TRBV9 and TRBJ1-5 provide the parts outside the CDR3, is DSGVTQTPKHLITATGQRVTLRCSPRSGDLSVYWYQQSLDQGLQFLIQYYNGEERAKGNILERFSAQQFPDLHSELNLSSLELGDSALYFCASSDSYSNQPQHFGDGTRLSIL.

The genes are TRBV5-1 and TRBJ2-7; 10 bases fit TRBD1. CDR1 and CDR2 from the germline V gene are SGHRS and YFSETQ. Trimming at V came to 0 bases and at J to 4 bases, leaving 1 base not matched to a gene. CDR3 size: 14 residues. CDR3 amino acids: CASSLGDRGYEQYF. The CDR3 DNA reads as TGCGCCAGCAGCTTGGGGGACAGGGGTTACGAGCAGTACTTC.

The chain couples TRBV27 to TRBJ2-5; 7 bases are shared with TRBD1. The CDR3 spans 15 residues. Germline lookup yields CDR1 MNHEY and CDR2 SMNVEV (reference sequence). V shed 10 bases and J 5 bases; nucleotides not matched to a gene: 16. CDR3 sequence reads: CATKLGTVSSETQYF. CDR3 nucleotides: TGTGCCACCAAACTGGGGACAGTATCTTCGGAGACCCAGTACTTC.

V and J are TRBV10-2 and TRBJ1-5; D is unresolved. This CDR3 comprises 13 residues. The germline V gene has CDR1 WSHSY and CDR2 SAAADI. With 2 bases removed from V and 1 base from J, the gap between germline ends came to 3 bases. The CDR3 region has the DNA TGCGCCAGCAGTGAGCGCAGCAATCAGCCCCAGCATTTT. It translates to CASSERSNQPQHF.

This clone has just a few counts. The gene calls are TRBV7-9 and TRBJ2-7; D remains unclear. The CDR3 runs to 16 residues. Germline V gene sequence: CDR1 SEHNR, CDR2 FQNEAQ (reference sequence). The germline V and J ends were trimmed by 5 bases and 3 bases, with 20 bases remaining between them. CDR3 protein: CASSPSGGSDLYEQYF. CDR3 coding DNA: TGTGCCAGCAGCCCATCGGGTGGCAGTGATCTCTACGAGCAGTACTTC.

In its sample, this clone was seen once. The rearrangement links TRBV27 to TRBJ1-4, with no clear D. CDR1 is MNHEY, CDR2 SMNVEV, per germline (reference sequence). The V gene lost 6 bases and the J gene lost 4 bases, with 15 bases spanning the gap. The CDR3 is made up of 15 amino acids. DNA for the CDR3: TGTGCCAGCAGCCTAAGGCACACGGGTAATGAAAAACTGTTTTTT. It yields the protein CASSLRHTGNEKLFF.

This chain links TRBV4-1 with TRBJ2-7; D is unclear. CDR1 MGHRA and CDR2 YSYEKL come from the germline V gene. There are 13 residues in the CDR3. V was clipped by 6 bases and J by 1 base, with 10 bases between them. The CDR3 here is CASSYQKSYEQYF. CDR3 coding DNA: TGCGCCAGCAGTTATCAGAAATCCTACGAGCAGTACTTC.

In DNA, the CDR3 is TGTGCCACCTCTGGTCTAGACAATCAGCCCCAGCATTTT. This codes for CATSGLDNQPQHF. This chain connects TRBV10-3 to TRBJ1-5; D is ambiguous. The V and J ends lost 10 bases and 3 bases respectively, with 13 bases between them. There are 13 residues in the CDR3. Germline values: CDR1 ENHRY, CDR2 SYGVKD.

J is TRBJ2-7 and V is TRBV11-2, with 9 bases that match TRBD1. The CDR3 has 16 residues. V trimming: 5 bases; J trimming: 2 bases; junction bases outside the gene matches: 10. Germline assignment: CDR1 SGHAT and CDR2 FQNNGV. The CDR3 sequence is CASSPIRGTGPYEQYF. The CDR3 bases are TGTGCCAGCAGCCCGATTAGGGGGACAGGGCCCTACGAGCAGTACTTC.

V is TRBV5-4 and J is TRBJ1-1; 7 bases map to TRBD1. This CDR3 spans 13 amino acids. V lost 4 bases, J lost 2 bases, and 2 bases stayed unmatched. The germline V gene has CDR1 SGHNT and CDR2 YYREEE (reference sequence). The CDR3 is CASSGTENTEAFF. The CDR3 nucleotides are TGTGCCAGCAGCGGGACAGAAAACACTGAAGCTTTCTTT.

The V call is TRBV29-1, the J call TRBJ2-1; 11 nucleotides line up with TRBD2. CDR3 length equals 15 residues. Germline assignment: CDR1 SQVTM and CDR2 ANQGSEA. After removal of 6 bases from V and 5 bases from J, the junction contained 9 bases not matched to a gene. The CDR3 nucleotides read TGCAGCGTGGGTCCAGGGACTAGCGGACACAATGAGCAGTTCTTC. It is translated as CSVGPGTSGHNEQFF.

This sequence joins TRBV6-5 and TRBJ2-1; tentative D call: TRBD2 (6 bases). The germline CDR1 and CDR2 sequences are MNHEY and SVGAGI. The CDR3 extends over 13 amino acids. V lost 6 bases to trimming and J lost 8 bases, with 14 bases between them. The chain's CDR3 is CASRTDWGDEQFF. DNA for the CDR3: TGTGCCAGCAGAACGGACTGGGGGGATGAGCAGTTCTTC.

This clone came up once. The chain employs TRBV4-1 and TRBJ1-4, with unresolved D. The CDR3 extends over 13 amino acids. Trimming pared 1 base from V and 7 bases from J, leaving 7 bases between. Germline V gene data show CDR1 as MGHRA and CDR2 as YSYEKL. The CDR3: CASSQGSTEKLFF. The CDR3 bases are TGCGCCAGCAGCCAAGGGTCGACTGAAAAACTGTTTTTT.

The CDR3 sequence: CASSSGQAYNEQFF. CDR3 bases: TGTGCCAGCAGCTCGGGACAGGCTTACAATGAGCAGTTCTTC. The chain employs TRBV7-3 and TRBJ2-1; 8 bases are a match to TRBD1. V trimming: 4 bases; J trimming: 4 bases; junction bases outside the gene matches: 3. This CDR3 region has 14 residues. From germline, CDR1 is SGHTA and CDR2 FQGTGA.

The chain joins TRBV30 to TRBJ2-5, with D possibly being TRBD2 (7 bases). This CDR3 has 12 amino acids. Germline V gives CDR1 GTSNPN, CDR2 SVGIG (reference sequence). The CDR3 protein is CGLTEGGPTQYF. CDR3 nucleotide sequence: TGTGGGCTCACCGAGGGGGGGCCGACCCAGTACTTC.

The rearrangement joins TRBV6-6 to TRBJ1-1; TRBD1 matches at 7 bases. This CDR3 has 16 amino acids. The V gene's germline CDR1 is MNHNY and CDR2 SVGAGI (reference sequence). V gave up 6 bases and J gave up 0 bases; unmatched junction bases: 10. The CDR3 DNA is TGTGCCAGCAGCGACCCGGGACAGATGTTGAACACTGAAGCTTTCTTT. It yields the protein CASSDPGQMLNTEAFF.

This clone was seen a single time. V is TRBV29-1 and J is TRBJ2-1; 9 bases are a match to TRBD2. The CDR3 spans 13 residues. The trim removed 5 bases at V and 1 base at J, leaving 0 bases unmatched. Germline CDR1 reads SQVTM; CDR2 reads ANQGSEA. CDR3 protein: CSVLAGSYNEQFF. The CDR3 nucleotides are TGCAGCGTTCTAGCGGGGTCCTACAATGAGCAGTTCTTC.

This chain uses TRBV11-2 with TRBJ1-1; no reliable D call. Trimming took off 3 bases at V and 2 bases at J, with 4 bases between the two ends. The CDR3 is 12 amino acids. Germline CDR1 SGHAT, CDR2 FQNNGV. DNA of the CDR3: TGTGCCAGCAGCTTCGGTAACACTGAAGCTTTCTTT. Translating gives CASSFGNTEAFF.

This clone was seen just once. The chain carries TRBV29-1 and TRBJ2-5; 7 bases match TRBD2. The V gene end was trimmed by 3 bases and the J gene end by 4 bases; junction bases not matched to a gene: 5. The CDR3 runs 13 residues. Germline loops: CDR1 SQVTM, CDR2 ANQGSEA. In nucleotides, the CDR3 is TGCAGCGTTGACCTAGCGGACATAGAGACCCAGTACTTC. Residues: CSVDLADIETQYF.